The text below deals with one T cell receptor beta chain. The data belong to a study of T cell changes during pregnancy in multiple sclerosis. The data were produced by immunoSEQ multiplex PCR, yet TCRdb's version contains in-frame clones alone and is incomplete. The top ten hold 0.2% of the sample, which has about 56,000 clones, 92% seen once. Trimming pared 6 bases from V and 15 bases from J, leaving 24 bases between. This CDR3 is 14 amino acids long. Germline CDR1 MNHEY, CDR2 SMNVEV (reference sequence). The genes are TRBV27 and TRBJ2-1, with a possible D match to TRBD2 (5 bases). This material consisted of CD4+ T cells from peripheral blood mononuclear cells, taken in the second trimester of pregnancy. This sequence was found in a female donor with multiple sclerosis, enrolled in a pregnancy study. CDR3 in amino acids: CASRTEEFSPELFF. In DNA form, the CDR3 reads TGTGCCAGCAGGACGGAGGAGTTTAGCCCGGAACTGTTCTTC.